Listed here are 29 T cell receptor beta chains from one sample, sequenced in a study of cytomegalovirus exposure and HLA in healthy donors. Primers: 60 Vbeta forward and 13 Jbeta reverse. Some clones are missing from TCRdb's copy, which holds only in-frame ones; the method was immunoSEQ multiplex PCR. This table holds approximately 140,000 clones, 81% found once. Specimen: PBMCs. The origin of the receptors is a man in his late teens or twenties in good health and CMV-seronegative.

V usage is TRBV13 and J usage is TRBJ1-1; D perhaps matches TRBD1 (5 bases). This CDR3 contains 16 residues. The germline gives CDR1 PRHDT, CDR2 FYEKMQ (reference sequence). With 2 bases removed from V and 2 bases from J, the gap between germline ends came to 15 bases. Written as DNA, the CDR3 is TGTGCCAGCAGCTTACAGTGGGAGGGGTTAAACACTGAAGCTTTCTTT. This gives the protein CASSLQWEGLNTEAFF.

V usage is TRBV7-2 and J usage is TRBJ2-5, with 7 nucleotides matching TRBD1. V shed 5 bases and J 4 bases; nucleotides not matched to a gene: 7. The CDR3 contains 14 residues. In germline, CDR1 is SGHTA, CDR2 FQGNSA. CDR3 loop: CASSNRGFGETQYF. CDR3 in DNA: TGTGCCAGCAGCAACAGGGGTTTCGGAGAGACCCAGTACTTC.

This clone has more than one count but fewer than ten. The chain has TRBV6-5 and TRBJ2-7, with D possibly being TRBD2 (6 bases). CDR1 is MNHEY, CDR2 SVGAGI, per germline. V lost 2 bases to trimming and J lost 3 bases, with 14 bases between them. The CDR3 runs 15 residues. The CDR3 spells CASSYRRAGYYEQYF. CDR3 DNA: TGTGCCAGCAGTTACCGTCGCGCGGGGTACTACGAGCAGTACTTC.

This clone was seen more than once but under ten times. The chain couples TRBV7-8 to TRBJ1-2, with 11 positions matching TRBD1. Germline CDR1 is SGHVS and CDR2 is FQNEAQ. The CDR3 length is 17 residues. V shed 4 bases and J 0 bases; nucleotides not matched to a gene: 7. This CDR3 is CASSSGQGATANYGYTF. CDR3 sequence (DNA): TGTGCCAGCAGCTCCGGACAGGGGGCTACGGCTAACTATGGCTACACCTTC.

The chain carries TRBV9 and TRBJ2-5, with 9 bases identical to TRBD2. Germline-derived CDR1 and CDR2 are SGDLS and YYNGEE. J was trimmed by 1 base and V by 4 bases; bases with no gene match: 14. The CDR3 loop spans 18 amino acids. In DNA form, the CDR3 reads TGTGCCAGCAGCCCCCGGGGAGGAGTAGCGGGGGTCCAAGAGACCCAGTACTTC. It is translated as CASSPRGGVAGVQETQYF.

The rearrangement uses TRBV5-1 and TRBJ2-7; 11 bases are a match to TRBD2. There are 15 residues in the CDR3. Trimming cost V 3 bases and J 3 bases; bases outside gene matches: 5. The V gene's germline CDR1 is SGHRS and CDR2 YFSETQ. The CDR3 region is CASSSLAGGLYEQYF. The DNA for the CDR3 is TGCGCCAGCAGCTCCCTAGCGGGGGGCCTCTACGAGCAGTACTTC.

V usage is TRBV2 and J usage is TRBJ2-3; D gene ambiguous. Germline V CDR1 and CDR2: SNHLY, FYNNEI. V lost 6 bases, J lost 3 bases, and 13 bases lay in between. The CDR3 consists of 14 residues. The DNA for the CDR3 is TGTGCCAGCAGGAGCGCCGTTAGGACAGATACGCAGTATTTT. This codes for CASRSAVRTDTQYF.

The chain has TRBV28 and TRBJ1-1, with 8 bases lining up with TRBD1. CDR1 MDHEN and CDR2 SYDVKM come from the germline V gene. CDR3 length: 15 residues. The trim removed 6 bases at V and 7 bases at J, leaving 13 bases unmatched. DNA of the CDR3: TGTGCCAGCAGCCCCTTGGACAGGGCTAAAGATGAAGCTTTCTTT. Translated, it gives CASSPLDRAKDEAFF. Full variable domain (missing parts from reference TRBV28 and TRBJ1-1): DVKVTQSSRYLVKRTGEKVFLECVQDMDHENMFWYRQDPGLGLRLIYFSYDVKMKEKGDIPEGYSVSREKKERFSLILESASTNQTSMYLCASSPLDRAKDEAFFGQGTRLTVV.

Only one count was recorded for this clone. The rearrangement joins TRBV18 to TRBJ2-7, with D hard to call. V was shortened by 3 bases and J by 4 bases, with 10 bases between the two germline ends. Germline-derived CDR1 and CDR2 are KGHSH and LQKENI. CDR3 length: 13 residues. For the CDR3, the DNA is TGTGCCAGCTCACCTATAACAGTATACGAGCAGTACTTC. Protein sequence: CASSPITVYEQYF.

This sequence joins TRBV7-2 and TRBJ1-1; a possible D gene is TRBD1 (5 bases). CDR3 length equals 13 residues. The germline V and J ends were trimmed by 5 bases and 5 bases, with 12 bases remaining between them. From germline, CDR1 is SGHTA and CDR2 FQGNSA. The CDR3 here is CASSPGLTTEAFF. The CDR3 bases are TGTGCCAGCAGCCCAGGGCTCACGACTGAAGCTTTCTTT. Filled out from reference TRBV7-2 and TRBJ1-1, the complete variable domain reads GAGVSQSPSNKVTEKGKDVELRCDPISGHTALYWYRQSLGQGLEFLIYFQGNSAPDKSGLPSDRFSAERTGGSVSTLTIQRTQQEDSAVYLCASSPGLTTEAFFGQGTRLTVV.

The V and J genes are TRBV6-5 and TRBJ2-1; possibly TRBD2 for D (5 bases). V was pared by 3 bases and J by 6 bases, with 12 bases between. The length of the CDR3 is 14 residues. CDR1 and CDR2 from the germline V gene are MNHEY and SVGAGI. The CDR3 sequence: CASSYLPGINEQFF. DNA for the CDR3: TGTGCCAGCAGTTATCTGCCGGGGATCAATGAGCAGTTCTTC.

V gene TRBV9 combines with J gene TRBJ2-7, with D perhaps TRBD1 (7 bases). The CDR3 extends over 14 amino acids. From germline, CDR1 is SGDLS and CDR2 YYNGEE. Trimming took off 0 bases at V and 4 bases at J, with 11 bases between the two ends. This CDR3 is CASSVGRGQYEQYF. Here the CDR3 DNA reads TGTGCCAGCAGCGTAGGGAGGGGACAGTACGAGCAGTACTTC.

The chain combines TRBV7-9 with TRBJ2-1; TRBD2 matches 7 bases. The V gene's germline CDR1 is SEHNR and CDR2 FQNEAQ (reference sequence). The CDR3 totals 16 residues. The trim removed 8 bases at V and 4 bases at J, leaving 14 bases unmatched. DNA for the CDR3: TGTGCCAGCCAGGACGGGGAGGGATTAAGTTACAATGAGCAGTTCTTC. Protein: CASQDGEGLSYNEQFF.

The genes are TRBV25-1 and TRBJ2-1, with D possibly being TRBD1 (5 bases). V lost 6 bases and J 12 bases, leaving 12 bases between the germline ends. Germline CDR1 and CDR2: MGHDK and SYGVNS. CDR3 length: 11 residues. The CDR3 region has the DNA TGTGCCAGCAGGCAGGGTAAATGGCAGTTCTTC. It encodes CASRQGKWQFF.

This sequence joins TRBV28 and TRBJ2-2; 9 nucleotides line up with TRBD1. This CDR3 spans 16 amino acids. Germline CDR1 reads MDHEN; CDR2 reads SYDVKM. V was clipped by 2 bases and J by 7 bases; unmatched bases: 8. The DNA of the CDR3 is TGTGCCAGCAGTTTAACCCTACAGGGGGCAGGCGGGGAGCTGTTTTTT. It encodes CASSLTLQGAGGELFF.

This clone was seen just once. V and J are TRBV13 and TRBJ1-6; 10 positions agree with TRBD1. Germline V gene sequence: CDR1 PRHDT, CDR2 FYEKMQ (reference sequence). The CDR3 is made up of 15 amino acids. V was pared by 3 bases and J by 9 bases, with 5 bases of the junction left unmatched. The CDR3 region has the DNA TGTGCCAGCAGCTTGCGAGACAGGGGGCCTTCACCCCTCCACTTT. Translation gives CASSLRDRGPSPLHF.

This clone has only one observation. The chain recombines TRBV7-9 with TRBJ2-3; a weak D match, TRBD1 (5 bases). Germline assignment: CDR1 SEHNR and CDR2 FQNEAQ (reference sequence). V was clipped by 3 bases and J by 4 bases, with 8 bases between them. This CDR3 spans 13 amino acids. The chain's CDR3 is CASSLIGADTQYF. CDR3 sequence (DNA): TGTGCCAGCAGCTTGATAGGGGCAGATACGCAGTATTTT.

The chain recombines TRBV6-1 with TRBJ1-3; tentative D call: TRBD1 (6 bases). V gave up 6 bases and J gave up 8 bases, with 17 bases separating them. This CDR3 region has 14 residues. Germline lookup yields CDR1 MNHNS and CDR2 SASEGT. The CDR3 sequence is CASRHRADGDTIYF. The CDR3, as DNA: TGTGCCAGCAGGCACAGGGCGGATGGGGACACCATATATTTT.

DNA for the CDR3: TGCGCCAGCAGCCAATATCTAGCGGGGGAGGGAGAGCAGTTCTTC. Encoded protein: CASSQYLAGEGEQFF. V usage is TRBV4-3 and J usage is TRBJ2-1, with 10 bases lining up with TRBD2. V trimming: 2 bases; J trimming: 10 bases; junction bases outside the gene matches: 8. This CDR3 comprises 15 residues. CDR1 and CDR2 (germline): LGHNA, YSLEER.

V and J are TRBV19 and TRBJ2-7; no clear D. The length of the CDR3 is 13 residues. Trimming pared 6 bases from V and 0 bases from J, leaving 9 bases between. Germline loops: CDR1 LNHDA, CDR2 SQIVND (reference sequence). The CDR3 protein is CASSPGTSYEQYF. DNA for the CDR3: TGTGCCAGTAGCCCTGGCACCTCCTACGAGCAGTACTTC.

The chain employs TRBV30 and TRBJ1-4, with D possibly TRBD1 on 5 matching bases. Germline V lookup: CDR1 GTSNPN, CDR2 SVGIG (reference sequence). Trimming took off 3 bases at V and 0 bases at J, with 17 bases between the two ends. The CDR3 is 17 residues long. The DNA for the CDR3 is TGTGCCTGGAGGGATTTGGGCAGGGCCTCAACTAATGAAAAACTGTTTTTT. It encodes CAWRDLGRASTNEKLFF.

The V call is TRBV7-3, the J call TRBJ1-2; 9 bases map to TRBD1. Germline loops: CDR1 SGHTA, CDR2 FQGTGA. The CDR3 loop spans 14 amino acids. Trimming removed 5 bases from V and 8 bases from J; junction bases left unmatched: 9. Here the CDR3 DNA reads TGTGCCAGCAGCCCAGGGGGACAGGGACCCGGCTACACCTTC. Its protein is CASSPGGQGPGYTF.

The rearrangement links TRBV30 to TRBJ2-7; D not resolved. Germline lookup yields CDR1 GTSNPN and CDR2 SVGIG (reference sequence). The CDR3 has 12 residues. Trimming stripped 0 bases from V and 5 bases from J, with 8 bases between. The CDR3 protein is CAWSVRFDEQYF. CDR3 nucleotide sequence: TGTGCCTGGAGTGTACGGTTCGACGAGCAGTACTTC.

The V gene is TRBV6-4, the J gene TRBJ2-1; D might be TRBD2 (8 bases). The V gene lost 8 bases and the J gene lost 2 bases, with 19 bases spanning the gap. The germline V gene encodes CDR1 MRHNA and CDR2 SNTAGT. The CDR3 sequence is 16 residues long. DNA for the CDR3: TGTGCCAGCGCCCAAGGGGGCGGGGGGCCCTACAATGAGCAGTTCTTC. Translating gives CASAQGGGGPYNEQFF.

The chain carries TRBV27 and TRBJ2-2; 9 bases fit TRBD2. Per the germline V gene, CDR1 is MNHEY and CDR2 is SMNVEV (reference sequence). The V and J ends lost 4 bases and 8 bases, in that order; junction bases with no gene match: 17. This CDR3 comprises 18 residues. The CDR3 DNA follows: TGTGCCAGCAGTTCCAGCCGTGGGGGGCGGGGGGGCATAGGGGAGCTGTTTTTT. It translates to CASSSSRGGRGGIGELFF.

The V call is TRBV5-8, the J call TRBJ2-3; 8 bases map to TRBD2. V shed 4 bases, J shed 6 bases, and the junction held 16 bases outside the gene matches. The CDR3 loop spans 17 amino acids. Germline V gene data show CDR1 as SGHTS and CDR2 as YDEGEE. CDR3 coding DNA: TGTGCCAGCAGCGCGTTGCGGGGGGCAAGTTTGGGTGATACGCAGTATTTT. Its protein is CASSALRGASLGDTQYF.

The gene calls are TRBV4-3 and TRBJ1-1; 9 positions match TRBD1. Per the germline V gene, CDR1 is LGHNA and CDR2 is YSLEER. After removal of 4 bases from V and 1 base from J, the junction contained 4 bases not matched to a gene. The CDR3 is made up of 15 amino acids. CDR3 bases: TGCGCCAGCAGCCGGACAGGGGTGGGGAACACTGAAGCTTTCTTT. Its translation: CASSRTGVGNTEAFF.

This chain joins TRBV30 and TRBJ1-5; TRBD1 aligns across 10 bases. The CDR3 is 13 amino acids. V lost 5 bases to trimming and J lost 4 bases; unmatched junction nucleotides: 2. Per the germline V gene, CDR1 is GTSNPN and CDR2 is SVGIG (reference sequence). CDR3 coding DNA: TGTGCCTGGGGGACAGGGGTTAATCAGCCCCAGCATTTT. As protein: CAWGTGVNQPQHF.

The V and J genes are TRBV27 and TRBJ1-2; 12 nucleotides match TRBD1. This CDR3 comprises 15 residues. Germline loops: CDR1 MNHEY, CDR2 SMNVEV (reference sequence). Germline trimming cut 7 bases from V and 8 bases from J; bases unmatched to any gene: 11. The CDR3 sequence: CASTLRGTGGGGYTF. The CDR3 DNA is TGTGCCAGCACCCTCCGGGGGACAGGGGGCGGAGGCTACACCTTC.